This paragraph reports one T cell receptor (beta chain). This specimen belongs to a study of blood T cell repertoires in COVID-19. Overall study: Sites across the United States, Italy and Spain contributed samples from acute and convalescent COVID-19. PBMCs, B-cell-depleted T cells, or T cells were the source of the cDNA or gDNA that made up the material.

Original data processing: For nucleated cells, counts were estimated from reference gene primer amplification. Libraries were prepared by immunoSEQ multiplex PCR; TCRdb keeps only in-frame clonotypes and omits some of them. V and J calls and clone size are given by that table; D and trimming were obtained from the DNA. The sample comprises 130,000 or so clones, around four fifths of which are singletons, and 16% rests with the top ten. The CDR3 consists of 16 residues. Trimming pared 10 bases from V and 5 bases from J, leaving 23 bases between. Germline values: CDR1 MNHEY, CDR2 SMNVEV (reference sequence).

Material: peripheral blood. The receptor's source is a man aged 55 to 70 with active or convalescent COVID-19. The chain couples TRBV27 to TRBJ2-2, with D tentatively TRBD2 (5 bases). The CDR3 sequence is CATYPREFPRTGELFF. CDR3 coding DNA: TGTGCCACCTACCCAAGGGAGTTCCCGAGGACCGGGGAGCTGTTTTTT.